This is a list of T cell receptor beta chains from one sample in a study of T cell repertoires in cytomegalovirus infection. The antigens of these receptors remain unknown. Each CDR3 protein gets one entry after TCRdb re-called the reads with MiXCR. The table records 900,000 to 950,000 distinct CDR3 sequences, approximately 31% of them present only once. The sample was cultured CD8+ T cells from PBMCs, taken from culture after CMV antigen stimulation. The receptors here all came from a human donor in good health (CMV status not recorded). Some clones in this sample may be carry-over from other donors' samples. CDR3s include the opening cysteine and the closing phenylalanine or tryptophan. Fields, in order: clone size, V gene, CDR3 length, J gene, D gene, CDR3 DNA, CDR3 protein. The D gene is left open where the match is weak. Size is omitted from some rows. Given values are once, few, many or a class for expanded clones.

size: NA; V: TRBV19; length: 15; J: TRBJ2-2; D: TRBD2; DNA: TGTGCCAGTAGACTAGCGGGGGCACCCACCGGGGAGCTGTTTTTT; CDR3: CASRLAGAPTGELFF
size: NA; V: TRBV6-6; length: 14; J: TRBJ2-1; D: NA; DNA: TGTGCCAGCAGTTACGAGGCTCGTGCCAATGAGCAGTTCTTC; CDR3: CASSYEARANEQFF
size: NA; V: TRBV2; length: 15; J: TRBJ2-7; D: NA; DNA: TGTGCCAGCAGTGAAGACGGGACTCAGGCCTACGAGCAGTACTTC; CDR3: CASSEDGTQAYEQYF
size: NA; V: TRBV15; length: 14; J: TRBJ2-5; D: NA; DNA: TGTGCCGCAGGGAACCTAGCGACGAGGGAGACCCAGTACTTC; CDR3: CAAGNLATRETQYF
size: few; V: TRBV6-6; length: 13; J: TRBJ2-7; D: NA; DNA: TGTGCCAGCAGTTACATCGGGGGCTCCGAGCAGTACTTC; CDR3: CASSYIGGSEQYF
size: NA; V: TRBV6-5; length: 15; J: TRBJ2-1; D: NA; DNA: TGTGCCAGCAGTTACTCCAGAAACGGTCGCAATGAGCAGTTCTTC; CDR3: CASSYSRNGRNEQFF
size: NA; V: TRBV6-1; length: 14; J: TRBJ2-7; D: NA; DNA: TGTGCCAGCAGTGAATTGGGGGACTCCTACGAGCAGTACTTC; CDR3: CASSELGDSYEQYF
size: NA; V: TRBV29-1; length: 14; J: TRBJ2-6; D: NA; DNA: TGCAGCGTTGAAGATATTGAGGGGGCCAACGTCCTGACTTTC; CDR3: CSVEDIEGANVLTF
size: NA; V: TRBV6-1; length: 15; J: TRBJ1-1; D: TRBD1; DNA: TGTGCCAGCGGGGATGAGAGGACAGGGAATTCTGAAGCTTTCTTT; CDR3: CASGDERTGNSEAFF
size: NA; V: TRBV6-2/TRBV6-3; length: 16; J: TRBJ2-1; D: TRBD2; DNA: TGTGCCAGCAGTTACCAGGGAGCGGGGGGCCGGAATGAGCAGTTCTTC; CDR3: CASSYQGAGGRNEQFF
size: many; V: TRBV7-2; length: 15; J: TRBJ2-6; D: NA; DNA: TGTGCCAGCAGCCGTCGGGACTCTGGGGCCAACGTCCTGACTTTC; CDR3: CASSRRDSGANVLTF
size: NA; V: TRBV14; length: 15; J: TRBJ2-5; D: TRBD1; DNA: TGTGCCAGCAGCCCGGACAGGGGAGGAGGCGAGACCCAGTACTTC; CDR3: CASSPDRGGGETQYF
size: many; V: TRBV7-9; length: 13; J: TRBJ1-2; D: NA; DNA: TGTGCCAGCAGCTTAGCTGCCCGGGATGGCTACACCTTC; CDR3: CASSLAARDGYTF
size: NA; V: TRBV5-5; length: 15; J: TRBJ1-5; D: NA; DNA: TGTGCCAGCAGCTTTTTAACAGGGACGAATCAGCCCCAGCATTTT; CDR3: CASSFLTGTNQPQHF
size: few; V: TRBV28; length: 14; J: TRBJ1-5; D: NA; DNA: TGTGCCAGCAGCAAGGTCGCTGGGAATCAGCCCCAGCATTTT; CDR3: CASSKVAGNQPQHF
size: NA; V: TRBV19; length: 12; J: TRBJ1-1; D: NA; DNA: TGTGCCAGTACCCCAGGCGCGACTGAAGCTTTCTTT; CDR3: CASTPGATEAFF
size: NA; V: TRBV11-1; length: 14; J: TRBJ2-5; D: NA; DNA: TGTGCCAGCAGCAGCCGGGCCCGAAAAGAGACCCAGTACTTC; CDR3: CASSSRARKETQYF
size: few; V: TRBV5-5; length: 14; J: TRBJ2-7; D: TRBD1; DNA: TGTGCCAGCAGCTTGATGGGACAGGACTACGAGCAGTACTTC; CDR3: CASSLMGQDYEQYF
size: NA; V: TRBV7-9; length: 14; J: TRBJ2-3; D: NA; DNA: TGTGCCAGTTGGGGGGCAGGAAGCACAGATACGCAGTATTTT; CDR3: CASWGAGSTDTQYF
size: NA; V: TRBV2; length: 15; J: TRBJ2-6; D: NA; DNA: TGTGCCAGCAGTGAAGTGGGGTTCGGGGCCAACGTCCTGACTTTC; CDR3: CASSEVGFGANVLTF
size: few; V: TRBV4-2; length: 15; J: TRBJ2-7; D: TRBD2; DNA: TGTGCCAGCAGCCAAGTACCGGGGGGAGCCTACGAGCAGTACTTC; CDR3: CASSQVPGGAYEQYF
size: NA; V: TRBV7-9; length: 18; J: TRBJ2-1; D: TRBD2; DNA: TGTGCCAGCAGCAATCCCGGGACTAGCGGGGAGAGTGGGAATGAGCAGTTCTTC; CDR3: CASSNPGTSGESGNEQFF
size: NA; V: TRBV10-3; length: 14; J: TRBJ2-3; D: NA; DNA: TGTGCCATCAGTGTGGAGGGCAAACGAGATACGCAGTATTTT; CDR3: CAISVEGKRDTQYF
size: many; V: TRBV7-8; length: 17; J: TRBJ1-4; D: NA; DNA: TGTGCCAGCAGCTTGGGCCCCGACTGGGGGCCGCGTGAAAAACTGTTTTTT; CDR3: CASSLGPDWGPREKLFF
size: few; V: TRBV20-1; length: 10; J: TRBJ2-1; D: NA; DNA: TGCAGTGCCTTGGGCAATGAGCAGTTCTTC; CDR3: CSALGNEQFF
size: NA; V: TRBV6-8; length: 15; J: TRBJ2-2; D: TRBD1; DNA: TGTGCCAGCAGTTGGGGAAGACAGGGCCTAGGGGAGCTGTTTTTT; CDR3: CASSWGRQGLGELFF
size: NA; V: TRBV6-1; length: 13; J: TRBJ2-3; D: NA; DNA: TGTGCCACCCCTAGCGAGCCTCGGGATACGCAGTATTTT; CDR3: CATPSEPRDTQYF
size: few; V: TRBV7-9; length: 12; J: TRBJ1-1; D: NA; DNA: TGTGCCAGCAGCGTACCGGGCCTTGAGGCTTTCTTT; CDR3: CASSVPGLEAFF
size: NA; V: TRBV7-9; length: 15; J: TRBJ2-3; D: NA; DNA: TGTGCCAGCAGCTTAGGTGTGCTATCCCCAGATACGCAGTATTTT; CDR3: CASSLGVLSPDTQYF
size: NA; V: TRBV5-6; length: 14; J: TRBJ1-1; D: TRBD1; DNA: TGTGCCAGCAGCGTCCGGACAGGGCGCGCTGAAGCTTTCTTT; CDR3: CASSVRTGRAEAFF
size: NA; V: TRBV2; length: 15; J: TRBJ2-2; D: TRBD1; DNA: TGTGCCAGCAGTCTCCGGGACAGTTACACCGGGGAGCTGTTTTTT; CDR3: CASSLRDSYTGELFF
size: once; V: TRBV4-1; length: 15; J: TRBJ2-1; D: NA; DNA: TGCGCCAGCAGCCAAGAGTCTTCCTCCTACAATGAGCAGTTCTTC; CDR3: CASSQESSSYNEQFF
size: NA; V: TRBV12-3/TRBV12-4; length: 14; J: TRBJ2-2; D: TRBD1; DNA: TGTGCCAGCAGGACAGGGATGCTGACCGGGGAGCTGTTTTTT; CDR3: CASRTGMLTGELFF
size: NA; V: TRBV2; length: 12; J: TRBJ2-7; D: NA; DNA: TGTGCCAGTCTAGCAATGGCTAACGAGCAGTACTTC; CDR3: CASLAMANEQYF
size: few; V: TRBV10-3; length: 18; J: TRBJ2-7; D: NA; DNA: TGTGCCATCAGTTCCTTAAGAGGGGGGGAGGGAGGATCCTACGAGCAGTACTTC; CDR3: CAISSLRGGEGGSYEQYF
size: NA; V: TRBV4-3; length: 16; J: TRBJ2-3; D: TRBD1; DNA: TGCGCCAGCAGCCAAGTCTGGACAGGGGGAACAGATACGCAGTATTTT; CDR3: CASSQVWTGGTDTQYF
size: NA; V: TRBV7-8; length: 18; J: TRBJ2-1; D: NA; DNA: TGTGCCAGCAGCTTAGGGTCAGGGTGGGGCCCCTCCTACAATGAGCAGTTCTTC; CDR3: CASSLGSGWGPSYNEQFF
size: many; V: TRBV7-6; length: 15; J: TRBJ2-1; D: TRBD1; DNA: TGTGCCAGCAGCCCCGGACAGGGGAGATACAATGAGCAGTTCTTC; CDR3: CASSPGQGRYNEQFF
size: NA; V: TRBV6-5; length: 16; J: TRBJ2-3; D: NA; DNA: TGTGCCAGCAGTCATCCCAGGGGAGACTCTCCAGATACGCAGTATTTT; CDR3: CASSHPRGDSPDTQYF
size: NA; V: TRBV7-9; length: 16; J: TRBJ2-1; D: TRBD2; DNA: TGTGCCAGCAGCTTAAGCCCAGCGGGGGGGCCAGGTGAGCAGTTCTTC; CDR3: CASSLSPAGGPGEQFF
size: NA; V: TRBV7-9; length: 16; J: TRBJ2-1; D: TRBD2; DNA: TGTGCCACCAAGGGAGGAACTAGCGGGGTTCACAATGAGCAGTTCTTC; CDR3: CATKGGTSGVHNEQFF
size: few; V: TRBV4-1; length: 16; J: TRBJ2-3; D: TRBD1; DNA: TGCGCCAGCAGCCAACCGGGACAGGGCTCCACAGATACGCAGTATTTT; CDR3: CASSQPGQGSTDTQYF
size: NA; V: TRBV12-3/TRBV12-4; length: 12; J: TRBJ1-1; D: TRBD1; DNA: TGTGCCAGCAGCCTGACAGGGTGGGAAGCTTTCTTT; CDR3: CASSLTGWEAFF
size: NA; V: TRBV7-9; length: 15; J: TRBJ2-1; D: NA; DNA: TGTGCCAGCAGCTCCGTGGGGGGGCTCGGCAATGAGCAGTTCTTC; CDR3: CASSSVGGLGNEQFF
size: few; V: TRBV10-3; length: 14; J: TRBJ2-7; D: NA; DNA: TGTGCCATCAGTGAAATTAGCGCCCAAGGCGAGCAGTACTTC; CDR3: CAISEISAQGEQYF